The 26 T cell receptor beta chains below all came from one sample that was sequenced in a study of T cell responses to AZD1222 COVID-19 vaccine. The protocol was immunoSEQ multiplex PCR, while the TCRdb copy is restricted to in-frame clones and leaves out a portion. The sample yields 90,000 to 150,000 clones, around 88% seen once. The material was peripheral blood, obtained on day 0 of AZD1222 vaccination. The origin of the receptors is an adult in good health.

In DNA, the CDR3 is TGTGCCATCAGTGAGTCGGACGGGCGGGGGGCGCAAGAGACCCAGTACTTC. Its protein is CAISESDGRGAQETQYF. The gene calls are TRBV10-3 and TRBJ2-5, with TRBD2 matching 8 bases. V trimming: 0 bases; J trimming: 2 bases; junction bases outside the gene matches: 8. CDR3 length: 17 residues. The germline V gene encodes CDR1 ENHRY and CDR2 SYGVKD.

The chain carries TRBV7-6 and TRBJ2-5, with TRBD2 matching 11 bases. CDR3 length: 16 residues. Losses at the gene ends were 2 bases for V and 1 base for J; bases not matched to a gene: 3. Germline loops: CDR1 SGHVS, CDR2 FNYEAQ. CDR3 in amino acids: CASSLFLAGGQETQYF. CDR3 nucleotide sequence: TGTGCCAGCAGCTTATTTCTAGCGGGGGGCCAAGAGACCCAGTACTTC.

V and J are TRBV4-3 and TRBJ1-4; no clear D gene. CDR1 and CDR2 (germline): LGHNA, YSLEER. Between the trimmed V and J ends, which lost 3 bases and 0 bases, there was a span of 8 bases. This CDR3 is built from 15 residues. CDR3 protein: CASSQGLATNEKLFF. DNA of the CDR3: TGCGCCAGCAGCCAGGGGTTAGCAACTAATGAAAAACTGTTTTTT.

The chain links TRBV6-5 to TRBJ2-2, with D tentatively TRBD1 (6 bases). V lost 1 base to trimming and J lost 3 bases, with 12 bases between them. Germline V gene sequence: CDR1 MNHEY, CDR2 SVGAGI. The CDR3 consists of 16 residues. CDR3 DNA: TGTGCCAGCAGTTACTTGGGGACAAGCGACACCGGGGAGCTGTTTTTT. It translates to CASSYLGTSDTGELFF.

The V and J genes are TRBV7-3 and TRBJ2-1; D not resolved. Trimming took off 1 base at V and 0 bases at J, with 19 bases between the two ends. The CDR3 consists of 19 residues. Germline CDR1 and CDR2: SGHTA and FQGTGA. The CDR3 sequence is CASSLRGGAVGSSYNEQFF. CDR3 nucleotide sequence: TGTGCCAGCAGCTTAAGAGGTGGAGCCGTAGGTTCCTCCTACAATGAGCAGTTCTTC.

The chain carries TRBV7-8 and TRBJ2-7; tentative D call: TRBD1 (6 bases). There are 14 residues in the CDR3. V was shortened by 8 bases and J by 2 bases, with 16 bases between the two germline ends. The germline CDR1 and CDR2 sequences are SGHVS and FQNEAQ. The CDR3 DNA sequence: TGTGCCAGCTTAAGAGGGCCAGGGGCCTACGAGCAGTACTTC. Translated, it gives CASLRGPGAYEQYF.

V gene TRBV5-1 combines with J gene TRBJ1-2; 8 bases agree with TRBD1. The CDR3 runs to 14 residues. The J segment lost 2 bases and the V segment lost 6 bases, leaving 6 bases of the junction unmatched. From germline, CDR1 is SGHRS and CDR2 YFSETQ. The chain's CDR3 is CASTPGQVNYGYTF. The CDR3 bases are TGCGCCAGCACACCGGGACAGGTGAACTATGGCTACACCTTC.

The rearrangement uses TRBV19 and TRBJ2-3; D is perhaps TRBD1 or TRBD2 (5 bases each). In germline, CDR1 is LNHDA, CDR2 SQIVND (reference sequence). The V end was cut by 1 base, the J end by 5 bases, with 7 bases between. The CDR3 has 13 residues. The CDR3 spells CASSIGGLDTQYF. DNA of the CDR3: TGTGCCAGTAGTATAGGGGGGTTAGATACGCAGTATTTT.

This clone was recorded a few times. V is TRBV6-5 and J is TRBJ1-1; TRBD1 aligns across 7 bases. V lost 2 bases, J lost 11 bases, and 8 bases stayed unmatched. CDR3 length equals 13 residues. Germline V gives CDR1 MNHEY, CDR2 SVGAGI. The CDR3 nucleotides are TGTGCCAGCAGTTACATCGACAGGGCTCTGGCTTTCTTT. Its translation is CASSYIDRALAFF.

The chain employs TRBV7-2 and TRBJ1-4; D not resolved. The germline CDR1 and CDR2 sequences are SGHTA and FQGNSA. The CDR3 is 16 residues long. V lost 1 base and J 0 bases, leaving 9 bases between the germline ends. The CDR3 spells CASSLVAGATNEKLFF. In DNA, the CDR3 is TGTGCCAGCAGCTTAGTCGCGGGCGCAACTAATGAAAAACTGTTTTTT. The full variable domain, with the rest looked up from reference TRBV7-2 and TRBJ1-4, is GAGVSQSPSNKVTEKGKDVELRCDPISGHTALYWYRQSLGQGLEFLIYFQGNSAPDKSGLPSDRFSAERTGGSVSTLTIQRTQQEDSAVYLCASSLVAGATNEKLFFGSGTQLSVL.

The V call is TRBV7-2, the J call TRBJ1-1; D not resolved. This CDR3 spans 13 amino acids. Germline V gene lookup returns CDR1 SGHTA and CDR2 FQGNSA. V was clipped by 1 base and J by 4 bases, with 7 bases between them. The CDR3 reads CASSLDYSTEAFF. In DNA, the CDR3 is TGTGCCAGCAGCTTAGATTACAGCACTGAAGCTTTCTTT.

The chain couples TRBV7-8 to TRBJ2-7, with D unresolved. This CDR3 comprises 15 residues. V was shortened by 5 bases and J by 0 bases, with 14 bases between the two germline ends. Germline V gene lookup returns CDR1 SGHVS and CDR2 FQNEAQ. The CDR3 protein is CASSRSRLSSYEQYF. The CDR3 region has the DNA TGTGCCAGCAGCCGATCTAGGTTGAGCTCCTACGAGCAGTACTTC.

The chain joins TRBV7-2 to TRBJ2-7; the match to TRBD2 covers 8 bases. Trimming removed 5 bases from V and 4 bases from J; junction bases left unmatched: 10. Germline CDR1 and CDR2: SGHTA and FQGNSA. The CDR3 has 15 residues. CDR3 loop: CASSKTSAQGYEQYF. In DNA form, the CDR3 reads TGTGCCAGCAGCAAGACTAGCGCCCAAGGGTACGAGCAGTACTTC.

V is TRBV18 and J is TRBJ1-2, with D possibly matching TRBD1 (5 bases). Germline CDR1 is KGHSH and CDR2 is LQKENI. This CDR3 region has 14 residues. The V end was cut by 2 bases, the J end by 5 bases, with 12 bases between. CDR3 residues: CASSPDLGEYGYTF. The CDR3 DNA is TGTGCCAGCTCACCAGACCTGGGGGAATATGGCTACACCTTC.

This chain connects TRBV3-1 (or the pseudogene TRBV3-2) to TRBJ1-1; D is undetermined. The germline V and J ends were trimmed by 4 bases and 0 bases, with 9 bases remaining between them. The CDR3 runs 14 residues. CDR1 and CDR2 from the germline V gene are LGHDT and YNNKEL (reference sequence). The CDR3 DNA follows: TGTGCCAGCAGCCGGAGACAAATGAACACTGAAGCTTTCTTT. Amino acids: CASSRRQMNTEAFF.

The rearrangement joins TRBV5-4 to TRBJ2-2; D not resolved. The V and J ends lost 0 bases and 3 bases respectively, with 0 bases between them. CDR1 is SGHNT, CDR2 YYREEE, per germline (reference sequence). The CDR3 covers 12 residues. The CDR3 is CASSLDTGELFF. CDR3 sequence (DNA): TGTGCCAGCAGCTTGGACACCGGGGAGCTGTTTTTT.

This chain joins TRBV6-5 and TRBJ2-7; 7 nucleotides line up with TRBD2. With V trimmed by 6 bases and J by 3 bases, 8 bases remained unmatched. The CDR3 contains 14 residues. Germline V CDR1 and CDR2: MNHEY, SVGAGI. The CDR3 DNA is TGTGCCAGCAGACTCCCGCGGGGGAGCTACGAGCAGTACTTC. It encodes CASRLPRGSYEQYF.

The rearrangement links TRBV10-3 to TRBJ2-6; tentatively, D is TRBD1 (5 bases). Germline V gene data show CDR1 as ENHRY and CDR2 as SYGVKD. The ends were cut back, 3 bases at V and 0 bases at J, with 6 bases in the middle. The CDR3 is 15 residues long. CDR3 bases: TGTGCCATCAGTGATCAGGGCTCTGGGGCCAACGTCCTGACTTTC. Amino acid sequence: CAISDQGSGANVLTF.

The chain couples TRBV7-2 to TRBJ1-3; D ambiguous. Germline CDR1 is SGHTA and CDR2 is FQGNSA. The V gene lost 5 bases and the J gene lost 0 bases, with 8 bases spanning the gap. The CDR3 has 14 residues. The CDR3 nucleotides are TGTGCCAGCAGCCCCCGGTCCTCTGGAAACACCATATATTTT. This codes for CASSPRSSGNTIYF.

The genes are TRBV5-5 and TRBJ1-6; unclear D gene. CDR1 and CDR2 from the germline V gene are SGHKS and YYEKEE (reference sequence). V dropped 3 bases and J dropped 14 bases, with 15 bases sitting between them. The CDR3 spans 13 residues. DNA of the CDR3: TGTGCCAGCAGCTCCCTTCAGCCACCAACCCTCCACTTT. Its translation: CASSSLQPPTLHF.

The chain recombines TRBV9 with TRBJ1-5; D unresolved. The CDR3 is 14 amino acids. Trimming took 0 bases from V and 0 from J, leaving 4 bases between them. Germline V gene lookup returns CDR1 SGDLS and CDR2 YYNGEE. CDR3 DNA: TGTGCCAGCAGCGTAGAGGGTAGCAATCAGCCCCAGCATTTT. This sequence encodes CASSVEGSNQPQHF.

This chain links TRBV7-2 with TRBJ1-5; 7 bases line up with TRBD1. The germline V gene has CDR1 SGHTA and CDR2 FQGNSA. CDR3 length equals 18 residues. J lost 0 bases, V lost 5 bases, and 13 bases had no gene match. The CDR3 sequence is CASSPGTETTYSNQPQHF. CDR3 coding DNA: TGTGCCAGCAGCCCCGGGACAGAAACGACCTATAGCAATCAGCCCCAGCATTTT. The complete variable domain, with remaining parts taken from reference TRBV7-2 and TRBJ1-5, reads GAGVSQSPSNKVTEKGKDVELRCDPISGHTALYWYRQSLGQGLEFLIYFQGNSAPDKSGLPSDRFSAERTGGSVSTLTIQRTQQEDSAVYLCASSPGTETTYSNQPQHFGDGTRLSIL.

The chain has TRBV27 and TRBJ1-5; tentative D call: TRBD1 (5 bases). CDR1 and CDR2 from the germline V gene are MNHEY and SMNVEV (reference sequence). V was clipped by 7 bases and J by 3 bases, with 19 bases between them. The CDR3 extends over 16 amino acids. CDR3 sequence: CASNPLGGVTNQPQHF. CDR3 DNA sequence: TGTGCCAGCAACCCGCTGGGGGGAGTCACCAATCAGCCCCAGCATTTT.

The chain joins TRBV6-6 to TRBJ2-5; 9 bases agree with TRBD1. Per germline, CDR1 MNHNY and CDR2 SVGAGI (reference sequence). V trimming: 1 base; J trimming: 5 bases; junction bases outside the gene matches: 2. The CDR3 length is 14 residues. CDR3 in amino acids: CASSYWGTGETQYF. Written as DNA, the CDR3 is TGTGCCAGCAGTTACTGGGGGACAGGGGAGACCCAGTACTTC.

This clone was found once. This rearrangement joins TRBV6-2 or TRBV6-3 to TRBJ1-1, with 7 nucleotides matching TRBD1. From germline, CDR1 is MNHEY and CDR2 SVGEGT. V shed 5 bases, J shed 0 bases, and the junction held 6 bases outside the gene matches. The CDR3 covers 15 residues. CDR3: CASSRQGAMNTEAFF. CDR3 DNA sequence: TGTGCCAGCAGTCGACAGGGCGCTATGAACACTGAAGCTTTCTTT.

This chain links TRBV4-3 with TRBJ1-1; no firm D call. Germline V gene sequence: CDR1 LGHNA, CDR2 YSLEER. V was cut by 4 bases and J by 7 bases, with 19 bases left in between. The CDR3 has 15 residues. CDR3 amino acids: CASSPSEWVTGEAFF. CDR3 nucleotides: TGCGCCAGCAGCCCCTCGGAATGGGTTACGGGTGAAGCTTTCTTT.